This TCR beta chain was captured in a study of T cells in Graves' hyperthyroidism and ophthalmopathy. There are 15 residues in the CDR3. CDR1 and CDR2 (germline): KGHDR, SFDVKD. Trimming removed 5 bases from V and 0 bases from J, with 11 bases in between. TCR beta CDR3 regions were amplified from RNA transcripts. The TCR CDR3 first-round RT-PCR relied on the HTBI primer set. TCRdb re-analysed the multiplex PCR reads in MiXCR, keeping a single row per CDR3 protein. Of roughly 290,000 distinct CDR3 sequences in the sample, about an eighth were seen once. The V and J genes are TRBV24-1 and TRBJ2-3; D may correspond to TRBD1 or TRBD2 (5 bases each). Sequencing input: blood. This sequence was found in a young woman with Graves' hyperthyroidism that later progressed to Graves' ophthalmopathy. The CDR3 nucleotides are TGTGCCACCAGTGGGGGACGGAGAAGCACAGATACGCAGTATTTT. As protein: CATSGGRRSTDTQYF.